The T cell receptor beta chain described here comes from a study of OX40 agonist ivuxolimab in advanced cancers. Study at large: Mean age 60 years, range roughly 23 to 79; 82.7% male. Antecedent anti-PD-1, anti-PD-L1 or anti-CTLA-4 therapy was permissible, with 35% to 40% having received some.

Findings and limits, study-wide: Both CD4+ and CD8+ T cell populations in blood had undergone clonal expansion by week 6 at 0.1 to 3.0 mg/kg.

Autoimmune disease history or systemic immunosuppression disqualified patients. This CDR3 region has 16 residues. Regarding this clone: Its antigen is not known.

Generated by immunoSEQ multiplex PCR, the TCRdb table keeps only in-frame clones and is missing some. The sample lists 45,000 to 60,000 clones, over 80% occurring once. This specimen was CD4+ or CD8+ T cells sorted from blood, taken in a trial of the OX40 agonist ivuxolimab. The chain uses TRBV21-1 and TRBJ1-5. TRBV21-1 is deemed a pseudogene. The sequence derives from an adult with an advanced solid tumor such as melanoma, head and neck, liver or kidney cancer. For the CDR3, the DNA is TGTGCCAGCAAAGCAATACCCCTTACCGTTTATCAGCCCCAGCATTTT. This codes for CASKAIPLTVYQPQHF.